A selection of T cell receptor beta chains follows, all from one sample in a study of blood T cell repertoires in COVID-19. Sequencing used immunoSEQ multiplex PCR; TCRdb keeps in-frame clones, though not all of them. Of some 300,000 clones in the sample, around 91% were seen once. The sample consisted of PBMCs or T cells enriched from blood (not recorded which). The receptors were gathered from a woman aged 18 to 35 with acute COVID-19. Both conserved end residues are part of each CDR3. The order of the fields is D gene, clone size, J gene, V gene, CDR3 protein, CDR3 DNA. The D gene is left open where the match is weak. Rows give clone size only sometimes, using once, few, many, or a class for an expanded clone.

d_call: TRBD1
clone_size: NA
j_call: TRBJ1-1
v_call: TRBV30
cdr3_aa: CAWSRTGLEAFF
cdr3_nt: TGTGCCTGGAGTAGGACAGGGCTTGAAGCTTTCTTT

d_call: TRBD1
clone_size: NA
j_call: TRBJ1-5
v_call: TRBV27
cdr3_aa: CASSADRRQPQHF
cdr3_nt: TGTGCCAGCAGTGCGGACAGGCGGCAGCCCCAGCATTTT

d_call: TRBD1
clone_size: NA
j_call: TRBJ1-4
v_call: TRBV28
cdr3_aa: CASSFPRTGLNEKLFF
cdr3_nt: TGTGCCAGCAGTTTCCCAAGGACAGGTCTGAATGAAAAACTGTTTTTT

d_call: TRBD1
clone_size: NA
j_call: TRBJ1-1
v_call: TRBV27
cdr3_aa: CASSQGPGQGFLNTEAFF
cdr3_nt: TGTGCCAGCAGCCAGGGCCCGGGACAGGGGTTCCTGAACACTGAAGCTTTCTTT

d_call: NA
clone_size: NA
j_call: TRBJ1-2
v_call: TRBV28
cdr3_aa: CASTKDRNYGYTF
cdr3_nt: TGTGCCAGCACCAAAGACAGGAACTATGGCTACACCTTC

d_call: TRBD2
clone_size: NA
j_call: TRBJ2-1
v_call: TRBV5-1
cdr3_aa: CASSQALAYNEQFF
cdr3_nt: TGCGCCAGCAGCCAAGCACTAGCGTACAATGAGCAGTTCTTC

d_call: TRBD1
clone_size: NA
j_call: TRBJ1-2
v_call: TRBV7-2
cdr3_aa: CASSLVRVGTGDYGYTF
cdr3_nt: TGTGCCAGCAGCTTAGTGCGGGTGGGGACAGGGGACTATGGCTACACCTTC

d_call: TRBD2
clone_size: NA
j_call: TRBJ2-1
v_call: TRBV11-2
cdr3_aa: CASSLGVTSGRGDEQFF
cdr3_nt: TGTGCCAGCAGCTTAGGGGTGACTAGCGGGAGGGGGGATGAGCAGTTCTTC

d_call: NA
clone_size: few
j_call: TRBJ2-7
v_call: TRBV30
cdr3_aa: CAWTKSGHRSEQYF
cdr3_nt: TGTGCCTGGACGAAGTCGGGACACCGATCCGAGCAGTACTTC

d_call: TRBD1
clone_size: NA
j_call: TRBJ2-7
v_call: TRBV6-6
cdr3_aa: CASSYTRQGWEQYF
cdr3_nt: TGTGCCAGCAGTTACACCCGACAGGGATGGGAGCAGTACTTC

d_call: TRBD2
clone_size: NA
j_call: TRBJ2-7
v_call: TRBV7-9
cdr3_aa: CASLQLAAGYEQYF
cdr3_nt: TGTGCCAGCCTCCAGCTAGCGGCAGGCTACGAGCAGTACTTC